This record covers a single T cell receptor (beta chain). This entry belongs to a study of blood T cell repertoires in COVID-19. Whole-study context: Samples taken during acute and convalescent COVID-19 were collected in the United States, Italy and Spain. T cells, B-cell-depleted T cells, or PBMCs provided the cDNA or gDNA that served as material.

Under the authors' procedure: Amplification of reference gene primers was used by the study to estimate nucleated cell counts. Libraries were prepared by immunoSEQ multiplex PCR; TCRdb keeps only in-frame clonotypes and omits some of them. V and J calls and clone size come straight from that table; D and trimming were deduced from the DNA. The sample carries under 300,000 clones, approximately 90% recorded once. Germline loops: CDR1 LNHDA, CDR2 SQIVND (reference sequence). V lost 5 bases, J lost 4 bases, and 12 bases lay in between. The CDR3 sequence is 14 residues long. The chain carries TRBV19 and TRBJ1-5; no definite D call. This receptor was taken from a man between 18 and 35 years old with active or convalescent COVID-19. The sequencing input was peripheral blood. The CDR3, as DNA: TGTGCCAGTAGTTTCGCCGGAGGGAATCAGCCCCAGCATTTT. Amino acid sequence: CASSFAGGNQPQHF.